This entry lists 30 T cell receptor beta chains sequenced from one sample in a study of blood T cell repertoires in COVID-19. Produced via immunoSEQ multiplex PCR; TCRdb's table is partial and in-frame only. The sample records fewer than 200,000 clones, about four fifths being singletons. The sequenced sample was peripheral blood. These receptors came from a man aged 40-49 years who had recovered from COVID-19.

The rearrangement joins TRBV9 to TRBJ2-1; 9 positions match TRBD1. The CDR3 sequence is 13 residues long. Trimming at V came to 4 bases and at J to 10 bases, leaving 6 bases not matched to a gene. In germline, CDR1 is SGDLS, CDR2 YYNGEE. The CDR3 sequence: CASSLDRGREQFF. The DNA for the CDR3 is TGTGCCAGCAGCCTGGACAGGGGCCGGGAGCAGTTCTTC.

This clone was found once. The chain has TRBV20-1 and TRBJ2-1, with D possibly matching TRBD2 (5 bases). The CDR3 is 11 residues long. In germline, CDR1 is DFQATT, CDR2 SNEGSKA (reference sequence). Trimming left V 2 bases short and J 13 bases short, with 12 bases between. In DNA, the CDR3 is TGCAGTGCTAGACCTCGGGAAATCCAGTTCTTC. It encodes CSARPREIQFF.

The rearrangement links TRBV19 to TRBJ1-2, with 7 bases lining up with TRBD1. J gave up 2 bases and V 4 bases, and 7 bases lay outside the gene matches. The germline V gene has CDR1 LNHDA and CDR2 SQIVND (reference sequence). The CDR3 totals 15 residues. CDR3 DNA sequence: TGTGCCAGTAGTACCAGACAGGGTGCGAACTATGGCTACACCTTC. Amino acids: CASSTRQGANYGYTF.

The genes are TRBV5-3 and TRBJ2-7; TRBD1 aligns across 8 bases. TRBV5-3 is sorted into the ORF group, with uncertain function. V gave up 4 bases and J gave up 5 bases; unmatched junction bases: 2. This CDR3 region has 12 residues. CDR3 in DNA: TGTGCCAGAAGCCAGGACAGGGACGAGCAGTACTTC. This translates into CARSQDRDEQYF.

The rearrangement links TRBV7-8 to TRBJ2-4, with 10 positions matching TRBD2. The CDR3 consists of 14 residues. Trimming at V came to 2 bases and at J to 9 bases, leaving 4 bases not matched to a gene. Germline CDR1 and CDR2: SGHVS and FQNEAQ. The CDR3 here is CASSLLAGVVIQYF. The CDR3 region has the DNA TGTGCCAGCAGCTTACTAGCGGGAGTCGTCATTCAGTACTTC.

The chain couples TRBV9 to TRBJ1-4; TRBD1 might be the D (6 bases). Trimming pared 4 bases from V and 8 bases from J, leaving 18 bases between. This CDR3 is 15 amino acids long. Germline V lookup: CDR1 SGDLS, CDR2 YYNGEE. CDR3: CASSTTGSGKEKLFF. The CDR3, as DNA: TGTGCCAGCAGCACAACAGGGAGCGGTAAAGAAAAACTGTTTTTT.

The V and J genes are TRBV19 and TRBJ1-5; 10 bases map to TRBD1. The trim removed 7 bases at V and 10 bases at J, leaving 16 bases unmatched. CDR1 LNHDA and CDR2 SQIVND come from the germline V gene (reference sequence). The CDR3 loop spans 16 amino acids. The DNA of the CDR3 is TGTGCCAGTATGGCCCGGGGGGACAGGGGATCAGAACCCCAGCATTTT. It specifies CASMARGDRGSEPQHF.

The chain employs TRBV5-4 and TRBJ2-3; TRBD2 matches at 12 bases. CDR1 and CDR2 from the germline V gene are SGHNT and YYREEE (reference sequence). After removal of 1 base from V and 5 bases from J, the junction contained 5 bases not matched to a gene. The CDR3 runs 16 residues. CDR3 region: CASSLRELAGGDTQYF. The CDR3, as DNA: TGTGCCAGCAGCTTGAGGGAACTAGCGGGAGGAGATACGCAGTATTTT.

The chain links TRBV10-3 to TRBJ2-7, with a possible D match to TRBD2 (5 bases). CDR3 length equals 17 residues. V dropped 3 bases and J dropped 2 bases, with 20 bases sitting between them. The germline V gene has CDR1 ENHRY and CDR2 SYGVKD. CDR3: CAISDPDGRGPPYEQYF. The CDR3 DNA follows: TGTGCCATCAGTGACCCAGACGGACGCGGGCCGCCCTACGAGCAGTACTTC.

This clone was recorded a few times. The chain recombines TRBV2 with TRBJ2-7; D uncertain. V was shortened by 9 bases and J by 3 bases, with 12 bases between the two germline ends. Per the germline V gene, CDR1 is SNHLY and CDR2 is FYNNEI. The CDR3 runs 12 residues. For the CDR3, the DNA is TGTGCCAGTAGAGTTGATCGCTACGAGCAGTACTTC. It translates to CASRVDRYEQYF.

This sequence joins TRBV28 and TRBJ1-6; tentative D call: TRBD1 (6 bases). Germline CDR1 reads MDHEN; CDR2 reads SYDVKM. Trimming took off 6 bases at V and 6 bases at J, with 9 bases between the two ends. This CDR3 is built from 13 residues. CDR3 in amino acids: CASRQGGNSPLHF. The CDR3 DNA reads TGTGCCAGCAGACAGGGCGGTAATTCACCCCTCCACTTT.

The V and J genes are TRBV10-3 and TRBJ2-3, with 11 nucleotides matching TRBD2. Germline CDR1 reads ENHRY; CDR2 reads SYGVKD. J was trimmed by 2 bases and V by 9 bases; bases with no gene match: 7. The CDR3 runs to 15 residues. The CDR3 reads CAITGTSGITDTQYF. The CDR3 DNA sequence: TGTGCCATTACCGGGACTAGCGGAATCACAGATACGCAGTATTTT.

The chain carries TRBV5-6 and TRBJ1-6; weak D call: TRBD1 (5 bases). The V end was cut by 0 bases, the J end by 7 bases, with 11 bases between. Germline V gives CDR1 SGHDT, CDR2 YYEEEE. CDR3 length: 15 amino acids. The CDR3: CASSLGVGGNSPLHF. The DNA for the CDR3 is TGTGCCAGCAGCTTGGGGGTCGGGGGGAATTCACCCCTCCACTTT.

There are a few counts of this clone. The sample has other DNA sequences that encode this CDR3 too. The V call is TRBV6-2 or TRBV6-3, the J call TRBJ2-7; possible D gene TRBD1, 5 bases. Germline values: CDR1 MNHEY, CDR2 SVGEGT. This CDR3 is 13 amino acids long. The V end lost 2 bases, the J end lost 4 bases, and 9 bases lay between the germline ends. CDR3 sequence: CASSYSRDYEQYF. CDR3 nucleotide sequence: TGTGCCAGCAGTTACAGCAGGGATTACGAGCAGTACTTC.

The gene calls are TRBV30 and TRBJ1-4; 9 positions agree with TRBD1. V lost 2 bases, J lost 5 bases, and 6 bases stayed unmatched. Germline CDR1 and CDR2: GTSNPN and SVGIG (reference sequence). This CDR3 contains 15 residues. The CDR3 DNA is TGTGCCTGGAGTCCAGGGGGGACAGGGAATGAAAAACTGTTTTTT. Amino acid sequence: CAWSPGGTGNEKLFF.

This clone has only one observation. CDR3 sequence reads: CASSNRDRSYEQYF. CDR3 DNA: TGTGCCAGCAGTAACCGGGACAGATCCTACGAGCAGTACTTC. The genes are TRBV6-5 and TRBJ2-7; 7 bases are a match to TRBD1. The germline CDR1 and CDR2 sequences are MNHEY and SVGAGI. This CDR3 spans 14 amino acids. J lost 1 base, V lost 5 bases, and 5 bases had no gene match.

The chain employs TRBV19 and TRBJ1-1; no reliable D call. The CDR3 runs to 12 residues. V lost 5 bases to trimming and J lost 9 bases, with 13 bases between them. Germline V gene lookup returns CDR1 LNHDA and CDR2 SQIVND (reference sequence). The CDR3 DNA sequence: TGTGCCAGTAGTCGACCGGGGTCGAAAGCTTTCTTT. It specifies CASSRPGSKAFF.

The chain combines TRBV6-5 with TRBJ1-6; D remains unclear. Trimming took off 9 bases at V and 7 bases at J, with 13 bases between the two ends. The germline CDR1 and CDR2 sequences are MNHEY and SVGAGI. The CDR3 contains 13 residues. The CDR3 DNA sequence: TGTGCCAGTTGTGCGGGATACAATTCACCCCTCCACTTT. Amino acid sequence: CASCAGYNSPLHF.

The J gene is TRBJ1-4, the V gene TRBV12-5, with D uncertain. The CDR3 covers 13 residues. The germline V gene encodes CDR1 LGHNT and CDR2 FRNRAP. V was pared by 3 bases and J by 7 bases, with 9 bases between. CDR3 nucleotide sequence: TGTGCTAGTGGTTTTAGCGGGAGTGAAAAACTGTTTTTT. This sequence encodes CASGFSGSEKLFF. Full variable domain (remainder filled in from reference TRBV12-5 and TRBJ1-4): DARVTQTPRHKVTEMGQEVTMRCQPILGHNTVFWYRQTMMQGLELLAYFRNRAPLDDSGMPKDRFSAEMPDATLATLKIQPSEPRDSAVYFCASGFSGSEKLFFGSGTQLSVL.

This clone came up many times. CDR3 in DNA: TGTGCCAGCGGGGGACAGGGGGCGTTGTACGAGCAGTACTTC. Translated, it gives CASGGQGALYEQYF. V usage is TRBV7-9 and J usage is TRBJ2-7; 12 bases are a match to TRBD1. The CDR3 has 14 amino acids. V shed 8 bases and J 4 bases; nucleotides not matched to a gene: 6. Germline V CDR1 and CDR2: SEHNR, FQNEAQ (reference sequence).

The chain carries TRBV11-1 and TRBJ2-2, with D uncertain. Germline V gene sequence: CDR1 SGHAT, CDR2 FQDESV (reference sequence). Trimming left V 5 bases short and J 6 bases short, with 7 bases between. There are 12 residues in the CDR3. In DNA, the CDR3 is TGTGCCAGCAGCACTTGGTCCGGGGAGCTGTTTTTT. As protein: CASSTWSGELFF.

The DNA of the CDR3 is TGTGCCAGCAGTGGGCCCGGGACAGTGAACACTGAAGCTTTCTTT. This encodes CASSGPGTVNTEAFF. The J gene is TRBJ1-1, the V gene TRBV2; 7 nucleotides align to TRBD1. The CDR3 is 15 amino acids. The trim removed 4 bases at V and 0 bases at J, leaving 5 bases unmatched. Per germline, CDR1 SNHLY and CDR2 FYNNEI.

The V and J genes are TRBV13 and TRBJ2-7; D is perhaps TRBD1 (7 bases). This CDR3 comprises 14 residues. Trimming left V 4 bases short and J 5 bases short, with 15 bases between. Germline CDR1 and CDR2: PRHDT and FYEKMQ (reference sequence). CDR3: CASSSRGTGDEQYF. CDR3 DNA sequence: TGTGCCAGCAGCTCGCGGGGAACAGGGGACGAGCAGTACTTC.

The chain has TRBV14 and TRBJ2-3, with D perhaps TRBD2 (5 bases). Germline loops: CDR1 SGHDN, CDR2 FVKESK. This CDR3 is built from 18 residues. V lost 0 bases, J lost 0 bases, and 16 bases lay in between. Here the CDR3 DNA reads TGTGCCAGCAGCCAAGATGGTCCGGGAAGGGTTAGCACAGATACGCAGTATTTT. Translating gives CASSQDGPGRVSTDTQYF.

The chain combines TRBV19 with TRBJ2-3; D is unclear. V lost 5 bases and J lost 2, with 14 bases in between. Germline V gives CDR1 LNHDA, CDR2 SQIVND (reference sequence). The CDR3 extends over 15 amino acids. CDR3 in DNA: TGTGCCAGTAGTCACAGTCATTACAACACAGATACGCAGTATTTT. Residues: CASSHSHYNTDTQYF.

The chain recombines TRBV19 with TRBJ1-2; 9 bases map to TRBD1. The CDR3 loop spans 13 amino acids. The germline V gene encodes CDR1 LNHDA and CDR2 SQIVND (reference sequence). Losses at the gene ends were 10 bases for V and 7 bases for J; bases not matched to a gene: 10. For the CDR3, the DNA is TGTGCCACTACAGGGGGCAGGACGAGTGGCTACACCTTC. Encoded protein: CATTGGRTSGYTF.

This chain links TRBV27 with TRBJ1-2; maybe TRBD1 (6 bases). From germline, CDR1 is MNHEY and CDR2 SMNVEV (reference sequence). Deletions cut 6 bases from V and 5 bases from J, with 13 bases between. The CDR3 is made up of 13 amino acids. The DNA for the CDR3 is TGTGCCAGCAGAGGGGGGGGGCTTTATGGCTACACCTTC. This gives the protein CASRGGGLYGYTF.

The genes are TRBV10-3 and TRBJ2-5; TRBD2 is a possible D gene (6 bases). Germline CDR1 and CDR2: ENHRY and SYGVKD. This CDR3 is 14 amino acids long. The ends were cut back, 10 bases at V and 2 bases at J, with 17 bases in the middle. CDR3 in DNA: TGTGCCACCACCGAGCGGGCTGATCAAGAGACCCAGTACTTC. Protein: CATTERADQETQYF.

The chain employs TRBV2 and TRBJ2-1; a weak D match, TRBD2 (6 bases). Trimming removed 3 bases at V and 2 bases at J, with 14 bases between. Germline loops: CDR1 SNHLY, CDR2 FYNNEI. The CDR3 consists of 16 residues. CDR3 nucleotides: TGTGCCAGCAGTGATTCAATTAGCGGTGCCTACAATGAGCAGTTCTTC. Translating it yields CASSDSISGAYNEQFF.

The chain is built from TRBV5-8 and TRBJ2-7; D is undetermined. Trimming cost V 6 bases and J 6 bases, with 7 bases left between them. The CDR3 length is 10 residues. Germline CDR1 reads SGHTS; CDR2 reads YDEGEE. As DNA, the CDR3 is TGTGCCAGCAAGCGAAGCGAGCAGTACTTC. It is translated as CASKRSEQYF.